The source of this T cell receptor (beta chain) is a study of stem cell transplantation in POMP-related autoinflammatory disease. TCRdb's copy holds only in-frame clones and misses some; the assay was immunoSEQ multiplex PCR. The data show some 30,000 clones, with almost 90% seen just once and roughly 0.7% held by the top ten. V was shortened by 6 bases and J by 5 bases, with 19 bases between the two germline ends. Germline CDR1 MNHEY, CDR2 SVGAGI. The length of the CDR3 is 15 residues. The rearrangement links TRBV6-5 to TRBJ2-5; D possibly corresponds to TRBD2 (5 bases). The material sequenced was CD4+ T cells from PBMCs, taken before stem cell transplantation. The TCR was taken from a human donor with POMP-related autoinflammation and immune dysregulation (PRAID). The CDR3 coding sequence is TGTGCCAGCAGCCGCGGTGCCTACCGCGGGGAGACCCAGTACTTC. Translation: CASSRGAYRGETQYF.